This T cell receptor beta chain was identified in a study of human T cells and chemical hapten exposure. Between the trimmed V and J ends, which lost 1 base and 4 bases, there was a span of 11 bases. CDR1 is LGHDT and CDR2 is YNNKEL in the germline V gene (reference sequence). There are 15 residues in the CDR3. This clonotype was observed a few times. TCRdb processed the RACE reads anew with MiXCR; each CDR3 protein has one entry. The repertoire holds around 130,000 distinct CDR3 sequences, 12% seen once, with 1.3% to 1.5% in the top ten. Sample time point: patch test 2, 6 weeks after DPC sensitization. Sample treatment: therapeutic diphenylcyclopropenone sensitization with weekly scalp DPC. Blood draws preceded each patch test application.

The gene calls are TRBV3-1 and TRBJ2-1; the D gene is possibly TRBD2 (6 bases). The sequences come from whole blood, collected in connection with sensitization to the hapten diphenylcyclopropenone (DPC). The receptor was derived from a woman aged 50 to 65 with alopecia areata. Some clones in this sample may be carry-over from other donors' samples. In DNA, the CDR3 is TGTGCCAGCAGCCAAGCGGGGACTTTTTACAATGAGCAGTTCTTC. Encoded protein: CASSQAGTFYNEQFF.